The 6 T cell receptor beta chains presented below share a single source sample, sequenced in a study of blood T cells in healthy people across ages. Together with a sample-barcoded 5' primer, a J-beta primer mix was included in a second PCR lasting about 7 to 11 cycles. TCRdb re-called the 5' RACE reads through MiXCR, storing one row per CDR3 protein. Of roughly 1,000,000 distinct CDR3 sequences listed, roughly 24% are singletons. The data also belong to a second study, concerning T cells of mothers and their children.

The sequencing sample was made of blood. Source of these receptors: a girl aged 2 to 9 in good health.

In the case of this clonotype: At one boundary the junction diverges from the germline segment, which might be a read error. The chain recombines TRBV7-9 with TRBJ2-1; D remains ambiguous. Germline V gene lookup returns CDR1 SEHNR and CDR2 FQNEAQ (reference sequence). This CDR3 spans 11 amino acids. The CDR3 coding sequence is TGTGCCAGCAGCTTAGGGACGGAGAAGTACTTC. As protein: CASSLGTEKYF.

There are a few counts of this clonotype. The chain has TRBV29-1 and TRBJ2-5; D is tentatively TRBD1 or TRBD2 (5 bases each). V was trimmed by 0 bases and J by 4 bases, leaving 15 bases between them. The germline V gene encodes CDR1 SQVTM and CDR2 ANQGSEA. This CDR3 is 15 amino acids long. CDR3 coding DNA: TGCAGCGTTGAAGATTTCAGGGATCGGGGAGAGACCCAGTACTTC. It is translated as CSVEDFRDRGETQYF.

This sequence joins TRBV2 and TRBJ2-5, with 9 nucleotides matching TRBD2. J gave up 4 bases and V 6 bases, and 15 bases lay outside the gene matches. CDR1 is SNHLY, CDR2 FYNNEI, per germline. This CDR3 region has 17 residues. The CDR3, as DNA: TGTGCCAGCAGCGGAGGAGCGGGGGGACCTGGGGGAGAGACCCAGTACTTC. This sequence encodes CASSGGAGGPGGETQYF.

This clonotype appeared a single time. The gene calls are TRBV20-1 and TRBJ2-7; D possibly matches TRBD1 or TRBD2 (6 bases each). Germline-derived CDR1 and CDR2 are DFQATT and SNEGSKA (reference sequence). V was clipped by 1 base and J by 1 base, with 14 bases between them. CDR3 length equals 15 residues. CDR3 residues: CSARGGAGSSYEQYF. The CDR3 region has the DNA TGCAGTGCTAGAGGGGGGGCAGGTTCTTCCTACGAGCAGTACTTC.

V is TRBV7-9 and J is TRBJ1-1, with D possibly matching TRBD1 (5 bases). The V and J ends lost 1 base and 4 bases respectively, with 13 bases between them. This CDR3 is 15 amino acids long. Germline V lookup: CDR1 SEHNR, CDR2 FQNEAQ (reference sequence). The CDR3 sequence is CASSLELSGGTEAFF. The CDR3 DNA is TGTGCCAGCAGCTTAGAATTGTCTGGGGGCACTGAAGCTTTCTTT.

This clonotype was found a few times. The chain employs TRBV7-9 and TRBJ1-4, with unresolved D. Trimming removed 5 bases from V and 5 bases from J, with 15 bases in between. The CDR3 loop spans 15 amino acids. Germline CDR1 reads SEHNR; CDR2 reads FQNEAQ (reference sequence). The CDR3 here is CASSRLWAPNEKLFF. For the CDR3, the DNA is TGTGCCAGCAGCCGCCTATGGGCTCCCAATGAAAAACTGTTTTTT. Complete variable domain (other parts from reference TRBV7-9 and TRBJ1-4): DTGVSQNPRHKITKRGQNVTFRCDPISEHNRLYWYRQTLGQGPEFLTYFQNEAQLEKSRLLSDRFSAERPKGSFSTLEIQRTEQGDSAMYLCASSRLWAPNEKLFFGSGTQLSVL.